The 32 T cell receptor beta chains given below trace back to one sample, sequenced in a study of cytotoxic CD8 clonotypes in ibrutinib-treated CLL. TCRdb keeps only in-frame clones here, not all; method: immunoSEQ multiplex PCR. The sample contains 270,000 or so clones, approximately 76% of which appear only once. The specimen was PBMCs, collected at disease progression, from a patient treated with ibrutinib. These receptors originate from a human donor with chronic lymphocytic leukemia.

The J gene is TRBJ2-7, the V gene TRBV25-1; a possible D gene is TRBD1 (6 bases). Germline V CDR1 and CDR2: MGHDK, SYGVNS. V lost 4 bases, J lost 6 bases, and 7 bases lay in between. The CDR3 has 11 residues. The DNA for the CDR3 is TGTGCCAGCAGTGCGACAGGCGAGCAGTACTTC. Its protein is CASSATGEQYF.

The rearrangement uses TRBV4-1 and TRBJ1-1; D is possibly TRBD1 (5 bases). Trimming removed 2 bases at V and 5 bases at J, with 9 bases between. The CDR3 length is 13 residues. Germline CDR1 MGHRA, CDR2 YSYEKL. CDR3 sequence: CASSQSGLTEAFF. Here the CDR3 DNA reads TGCGCCAGCAGCCAATCGGGACTTACTGAAGCTTTCTTT.

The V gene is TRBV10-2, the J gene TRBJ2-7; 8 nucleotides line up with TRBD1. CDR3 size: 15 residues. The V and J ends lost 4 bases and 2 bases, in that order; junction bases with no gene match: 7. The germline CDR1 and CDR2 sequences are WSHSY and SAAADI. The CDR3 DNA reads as TGCGCCAGCAGTGGTCGACAGGGGCTAGCCTACGAGCAGTACTTC. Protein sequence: CASSGRQGLAYEQYF.

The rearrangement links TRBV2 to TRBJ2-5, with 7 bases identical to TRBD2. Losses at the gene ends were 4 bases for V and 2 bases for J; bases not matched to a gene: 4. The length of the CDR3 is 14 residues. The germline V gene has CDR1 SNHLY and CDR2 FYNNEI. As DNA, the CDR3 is TGTGCCAGCAGTGGCGGGACTACACAAGAGACCCAGTACTTC. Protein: CASSGGTTQETQYF.

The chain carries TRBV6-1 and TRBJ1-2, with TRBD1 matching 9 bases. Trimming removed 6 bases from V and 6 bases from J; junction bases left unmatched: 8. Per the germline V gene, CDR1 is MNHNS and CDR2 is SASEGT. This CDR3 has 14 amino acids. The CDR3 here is CASRTGTGSDGYTF. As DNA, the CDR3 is TGTGCCAGCAGAACGGGGACAGGGTCGGATGGCTACACCTTC.

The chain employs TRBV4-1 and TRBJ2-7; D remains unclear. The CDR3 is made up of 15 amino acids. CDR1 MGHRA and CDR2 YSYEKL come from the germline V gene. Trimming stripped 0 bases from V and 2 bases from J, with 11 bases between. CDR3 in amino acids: CASSQEIAETYEQYF. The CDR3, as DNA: TGCGCCAGCAGCCAAGAGATTGCGGAAACCTACGAGCAGTACTTC.

The chain's CDR3 is CASSRGSPTYGYTF. The DNA of the CDR3 is TGTGCCAGCAGCCGTGGATCGCCGACCTATGGCTACACCTTC. V gene TRBV5-6 combines with J gene TRBJ1-2, with no clear D. There are 14 residues in the CDR3. Trimming shortened V by 4 bases and J by 4 bases, and 14 bases separated the two germline ends. The germline V gene has CDR1 SGHDT and CDR2 YYEEEE.

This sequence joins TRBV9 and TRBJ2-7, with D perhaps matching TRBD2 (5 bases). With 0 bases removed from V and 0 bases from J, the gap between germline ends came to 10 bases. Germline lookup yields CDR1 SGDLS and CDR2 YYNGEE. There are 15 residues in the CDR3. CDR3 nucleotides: TGTGCCAGCAGCGTAGGGGTCGGGGTCTCCTACGAGCAGTACTTC. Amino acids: CASSVGVGVSYEQYF.

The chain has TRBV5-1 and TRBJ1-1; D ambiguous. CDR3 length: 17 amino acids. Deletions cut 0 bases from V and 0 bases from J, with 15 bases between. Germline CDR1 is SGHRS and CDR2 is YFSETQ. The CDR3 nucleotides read TGCGCCAGCAGCTTGGCCATAGTAGGGAAGATGAACACTGAAGCTTTCTTT. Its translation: CASSLAIVGKMNTEAFF.

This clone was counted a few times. CDR3 bases: TGCAGCGTTGGGGGGGTAAGCACAGATACGCAGTATTTT. Its translation is CSVGGVSTDTQYF. The chain employs TRBV29-1 and TRBJ2-3; D may be TRBD2 (6 bases). V was shortened by 4 bases and J by 0 bases, with 8 bases between the two germline ends. Germline V gene data show CDR1 as SQVTM and CDR2 as ANQGSEA. The CDR3 has 13 amino acids.

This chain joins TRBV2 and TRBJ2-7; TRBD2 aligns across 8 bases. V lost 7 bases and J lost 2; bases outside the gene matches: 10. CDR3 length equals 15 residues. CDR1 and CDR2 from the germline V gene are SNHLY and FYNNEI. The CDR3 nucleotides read TGTGCCAGCAACGATCGGCGGGGGGACCCCTACGAGCAGTACTTC. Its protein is CASNDRRGDPYEQYF. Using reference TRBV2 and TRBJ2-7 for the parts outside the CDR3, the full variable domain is EPEVTQTPSHQVTQMGQEVILRCVPISNHLYFYWYRQILGQKVEFLVSFYNNEISEKSEIFDDQFSVERPDGSNFTLKIRSTKLEDSAMYFCASNDRRGDPYEQYFGPGTRLTVT.

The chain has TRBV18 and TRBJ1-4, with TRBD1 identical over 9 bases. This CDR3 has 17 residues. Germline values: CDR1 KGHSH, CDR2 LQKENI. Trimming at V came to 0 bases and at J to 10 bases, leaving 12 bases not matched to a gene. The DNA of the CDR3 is TGTGCCAGCTCACCACCTCAGCACGGGACAGGGTTTGTAAAACTGTTTTTT. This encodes CASSPPQHGTGFVKLFF.

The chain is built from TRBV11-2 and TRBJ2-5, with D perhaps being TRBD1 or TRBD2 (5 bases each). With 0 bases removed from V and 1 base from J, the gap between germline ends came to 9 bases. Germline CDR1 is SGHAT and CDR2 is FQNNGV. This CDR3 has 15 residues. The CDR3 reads CASSLEFGTQETQYF. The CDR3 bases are TGTGCCAGCAGCTTAGAATTTGGGACCCAAGAGACCCAGTACTTC.

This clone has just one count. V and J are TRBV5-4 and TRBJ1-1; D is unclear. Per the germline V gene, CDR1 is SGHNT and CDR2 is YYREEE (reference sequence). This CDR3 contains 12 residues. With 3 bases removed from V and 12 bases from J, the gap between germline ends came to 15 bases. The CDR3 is CASSSPSGRSFF. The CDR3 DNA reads TGTGCCAGCAGCTCCCCGTCCGGACGATCTTTCTTT.

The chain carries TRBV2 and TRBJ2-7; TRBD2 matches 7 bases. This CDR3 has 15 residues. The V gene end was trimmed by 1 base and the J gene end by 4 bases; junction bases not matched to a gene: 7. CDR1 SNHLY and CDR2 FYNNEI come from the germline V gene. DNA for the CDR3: TGTGCCAGCAGTGAAGGGCCAGCGGGGAAATACGAGCAGTACTTC. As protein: CASSEGPAGKYEQYF.

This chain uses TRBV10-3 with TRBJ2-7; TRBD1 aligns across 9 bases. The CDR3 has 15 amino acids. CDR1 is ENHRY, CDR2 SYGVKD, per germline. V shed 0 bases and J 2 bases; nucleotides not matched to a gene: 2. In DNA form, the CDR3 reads TGTGCCATCAGTGAGTCAGGGACAGGGACCTACGAGCAGTACTTC. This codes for CAISESGTGTYEQYF.

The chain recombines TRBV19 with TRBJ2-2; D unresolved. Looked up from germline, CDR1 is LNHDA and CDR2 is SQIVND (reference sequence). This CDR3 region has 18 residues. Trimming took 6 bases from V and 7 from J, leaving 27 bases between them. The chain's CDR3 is CASRSKHFATLFGGELFF. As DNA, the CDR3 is TGTGCCAGTAGATCTAAGCATTTTGCCACACTATTCGGCGGGGAGCTGTTTTTT. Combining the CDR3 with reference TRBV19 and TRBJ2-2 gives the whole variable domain DGGITQSPKYLFRKEGQNVTLSCEQNLNHDAMYWYRQDPGQGLRLIYYSQIVNDFQKGDIAEGYSVSREKKESFPLTVTSAQKNPTAFYLCASRSKHFATLFGGELFFGEGSRLTVL.

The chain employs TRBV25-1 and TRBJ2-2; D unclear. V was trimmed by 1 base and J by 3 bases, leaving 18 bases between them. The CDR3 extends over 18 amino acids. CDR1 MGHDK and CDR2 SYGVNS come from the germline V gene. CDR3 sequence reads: CASSESYGPREYTGELFF. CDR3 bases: TGTGCCAGCAGTGAATCTTACGGCCCAAGGGAATACACCGGGGAGCTGTTTTTT.

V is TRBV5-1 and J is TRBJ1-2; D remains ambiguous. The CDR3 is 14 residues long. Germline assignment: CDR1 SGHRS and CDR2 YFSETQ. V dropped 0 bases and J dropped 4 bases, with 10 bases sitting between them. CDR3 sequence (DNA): TGCGCCAGCAGCTTGGGGACGGAAGGCTATGGCTACACCTTC. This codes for CASSLGTEGYGYTF.

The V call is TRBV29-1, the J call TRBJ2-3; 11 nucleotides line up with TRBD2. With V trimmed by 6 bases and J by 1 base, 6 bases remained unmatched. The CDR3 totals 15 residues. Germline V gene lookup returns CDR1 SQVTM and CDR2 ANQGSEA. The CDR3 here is CSVCPGLAGTDTQYF. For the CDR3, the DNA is TGCAGCGTCTGCCCGGGACTAGCGGGCACAGATACGCAGTATTTT.

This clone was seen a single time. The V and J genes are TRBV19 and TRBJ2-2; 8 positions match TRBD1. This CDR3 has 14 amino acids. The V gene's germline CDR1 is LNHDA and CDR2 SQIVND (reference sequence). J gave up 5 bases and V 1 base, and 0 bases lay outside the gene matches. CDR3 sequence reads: CASSIGDRTGELFF. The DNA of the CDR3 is TGTGCCAGTAGTATAGGGGACAGGACCGGGGAGCTGTTTTTT. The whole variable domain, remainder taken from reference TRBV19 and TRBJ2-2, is DGGITQSPKYLFRKEGQNVTLSCEQNLNHDAMYWYRQDPGQGLRLIYYSQIVNDFQKGDIAEGYSVSREKKESFPLTVTSAQKNPTAFYLCASSIGDRTGELFFGEGSRLTVL.

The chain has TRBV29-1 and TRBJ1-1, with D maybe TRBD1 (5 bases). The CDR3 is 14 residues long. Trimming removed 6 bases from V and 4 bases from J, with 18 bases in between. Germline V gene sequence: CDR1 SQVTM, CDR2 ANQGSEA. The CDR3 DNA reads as TGCAGCGTCTCCCCGACAGATGCGGCCACTGAAGCTTTCTTT. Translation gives CSVSPTDAATEAFF.

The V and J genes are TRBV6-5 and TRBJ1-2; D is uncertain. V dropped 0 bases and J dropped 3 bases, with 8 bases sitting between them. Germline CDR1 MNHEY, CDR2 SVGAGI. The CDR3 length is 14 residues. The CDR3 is CASSYSISDYGYTF. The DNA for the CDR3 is TGTGCCAGCAGTTACTCGATTTCCGACTATGGCTACACCTTC.

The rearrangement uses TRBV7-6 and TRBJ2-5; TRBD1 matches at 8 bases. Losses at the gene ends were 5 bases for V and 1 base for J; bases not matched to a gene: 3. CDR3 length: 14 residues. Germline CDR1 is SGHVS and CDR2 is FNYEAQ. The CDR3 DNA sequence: TGTGCCAGCAGCATGGACAGGGCCCAAGAGACCCAGTACTTC. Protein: CASSMDRAQETQYF.

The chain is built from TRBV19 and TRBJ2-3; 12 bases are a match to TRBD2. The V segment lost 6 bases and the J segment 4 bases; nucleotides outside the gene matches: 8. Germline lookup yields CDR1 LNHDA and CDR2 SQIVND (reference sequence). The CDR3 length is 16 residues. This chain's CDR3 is CASSHPTSGRPDTQYF. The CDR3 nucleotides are TGTGCCAGTAGCCATCCCACTAGCGGGAGGCCAGATACGCAGTATTTT.

The DNA of the CDR3 is TGTGCCATTTCAGACGGATTTCAAGAGACCCAGTACTTC. Its protein is CAISDGFQETQYF. The genes are TRBV2 and TRBJ2-5, with D uncertain. The germline V and J ends were trimmed by 10 bases and 2 bases, with 14 bases remaining between them. Germline V gene data show CDR1 as SNHLY and CDR2 as FYNNEI. This CDR3 has 13 amino acids. The full variable domain, in which reference TRBV2 and TRBJ2-5 provide the parts outside the CDR3, is EPEVTQTPSHQVTQMGQEVILRCVPISNHLYFYWYRQILGQKVEFLVSFYNNEISEKSEIFDDQFSVERPDGSNFTLKIRSTKLEDSAMYFCAISDGFQETQYFGPGTRLLVL.

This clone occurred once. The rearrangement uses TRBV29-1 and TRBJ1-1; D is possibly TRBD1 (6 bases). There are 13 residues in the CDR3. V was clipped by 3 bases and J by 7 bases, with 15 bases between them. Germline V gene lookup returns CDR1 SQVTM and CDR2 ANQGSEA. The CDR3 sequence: CSVEKTGNGEAFF. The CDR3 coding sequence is TGCAGCGTTGAGAAGACAGGCAACGGTGAAGCTTTCTTT.

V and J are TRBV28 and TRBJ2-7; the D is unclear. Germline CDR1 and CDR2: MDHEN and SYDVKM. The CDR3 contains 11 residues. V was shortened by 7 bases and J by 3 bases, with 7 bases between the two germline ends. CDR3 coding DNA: TGTGCCAGCACTGCCAACTACGAGCAGTACTTC. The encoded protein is CASTANYEQYF.

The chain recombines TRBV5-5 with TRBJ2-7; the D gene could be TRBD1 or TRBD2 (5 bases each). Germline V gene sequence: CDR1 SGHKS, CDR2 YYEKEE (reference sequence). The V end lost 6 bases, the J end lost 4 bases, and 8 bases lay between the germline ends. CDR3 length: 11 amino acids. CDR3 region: CASTWGYEQYF. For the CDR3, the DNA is TGTGCCAGCACCTGGGGGTACGAGCAGTACTTC.

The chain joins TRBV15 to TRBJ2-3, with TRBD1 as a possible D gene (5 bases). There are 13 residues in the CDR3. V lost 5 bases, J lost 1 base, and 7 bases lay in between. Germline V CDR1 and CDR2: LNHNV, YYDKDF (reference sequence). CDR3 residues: CATSEGGTDTQYF. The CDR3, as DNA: TGTGCCACCAGCGAAGGGGGCACAGATACGCAGTATTTT.

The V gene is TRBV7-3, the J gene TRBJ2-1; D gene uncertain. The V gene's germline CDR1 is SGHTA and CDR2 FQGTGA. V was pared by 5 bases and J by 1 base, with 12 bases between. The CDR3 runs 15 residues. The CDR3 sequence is CASSLTLISYNEQFF. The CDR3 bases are TGTGCCAGCAGCCTCACTCTTATTTCCTACAATGAGCAGTTCTTC.

CDR3 DNA: TGTGCCAGCGAGAGTCCGGCGAACTATGGCTACACCTTC. This encodes CASESPANYGYTF. The gene calls are TRBV6-1 and TRBJ1-2; D is uncertain. This CDR3 is 13 amino acids long. Per the germline V gene, CDR1 is MNHNS and CDR2 is SASEGT. The V end lost 8 bases, the J end lost 2 bases, and 12 bases lay between the germline ends.